The 6 T cell receptor beta chains listed next were all sequenced from one sample in a study of T cell clonotyping in hematopoietic cell transplantation. Repertoires were generated with immunoSEQ multiplex PCR, while TCRdb's copy carries only in-frame clones and drops some. The data contain some 9,600 clones, more than 75% of them singletons. The time point is: recipient sample about 28 days before transplant, after cytoreduction. The sample here was peripheral blood mononuclear cells, taken before stem cell transplant. The receptors originated from a woman aged 45-65 years with chronic myeloid leukemia. Some clones in this sample may be carry-over from other donors' samples.

The chain employs TRBV4-2 and TRBJ2-1; TRBD2 matches 15 bases. The CDR3 is made up of 15 amino acids. Germline lookup yields CDR1 LGHNA and CDR2 YNFKEQ. Trimming took 5 bases from V and 7 from J; bases not matched to a gene: 3. DNA of the CDR3: TGTGCCAGCAGCTGGACTAGCGGGGGGGGGAATGAGCAGTTCTTC. Translation: CASSWTSGGGNEQFF.

This clone counts as large. The rearrangement uses TRBV14 and TRBJ1-1, with D unclear. Germline V gene sequence: CDR1 SGHDN, CDR2 FVKESK. V lost 7 bases to trimming and J lost 0 bases, with 12 bases between them. The CDR3 is 14 residues long. The CDR3 here is CASNPLSMNTEAFF. The CDR3, as DNA: TGTGCCAGCAACCCTCTGAGCATGAACACTGAAGCTTTCTTT.

The V and J genes are TRBV19 and TRBJ2-3; tentatively, D is TRBD2 (5 bases). Trimming took 7 bases from V and 0 from J, leaving 14 bases between them. This CDR3 contains 15 residues. Germline V gives CDR1 LNHDA, CDR2 SQIVND (reference sequence). The CDR3 protein is CASTAWESSTDTQYF. CDR3 in DNA: TGTGCCAGTACCGCTTGGGAGAGTAGCACAGATACGCAGTATTTT.

The CDR3 sequence: CASSLDMIAVNTGELFF. CDR3 DNA sequence: TGCGCCAGCAGCTTGGATATGATAGCGGTGAACACCGGGGAGCTGTTTTTT. The chain is built from TRBV5-1 and TRBJ2-2, with TRBD2 as a possible D gene (6 bases). Germline V CDR1 and CDR2: SGHRS, YFSETQ. The ends were cut back, 0 bases at V and 1 base at J, with 13 bases in the middle. CDR3 length: 17 amino acids.

This sequence joins TRBV27 and TRBJ2-7, with TRBD2 matching over 14 bases. CDR3 length: 17 amino acids. J gave up 2 bases and V 5 bases, and 8 bases lay outside the gene matches. Looked up from germline, CDR1 is MNHEY and CDR2 is SMNVEV (reference sequence). In DNA, the CDR3 is TGTGCCAGCAGTCCCAGAAGACTAGCGGGAGGGGCCTACGAGCAGTACTTC. As protein: CASSPRRLAGGAYEQYF.

The chain employs TRBV30 and TRBJ2-7, with a possible D match to TRBD1 (5 bases). This CDR3 has 15 residues. Germline CDR1 GTSNPN, CDR2 SVGIG (reference sequence). The V and J ends lost 0 bases and 5 bases respectively, with 17 bases between them. The CDR3 coding sequence is TGTGCCTGGAGTGTACGAACAGGTTACCCCCACGAGCAGTACTTC. Translating it yields CAWSVRTGYPHEQYF.